This T cell receptor beta chain was recovered during a study of T-cell reconstitution after alpha-beta-depleted transplantation in children. Study results and caveats: As was reported, about two months after transplant, alpha-beta T cells came from several hundred expanded graft clones. Hyperexpanded clones declined; after one year, newly produced T cells mostly supplied diversity.

The TCRbeta library was prepared with unique molecular identifiers. TCRdb recomputed calls from the PCR reads with MiXCR, one row per CDR3 protein. The repertoire has 200,000 to 250,000 distinct CDR3 sequences, approximately 8.4% of them found once; the top ten carry under 40%. This clonotype turned up a few times. Its matching antigen is unknown. This CDR3 contains 14 residues. The junction had 1 base not matched to a gene; V was cut back by 1 base and J by 7 bases. Germline assignment: CDR1 WSHSY and CDR2 SAAADI. The chain joins TRBV10-2 to TRBJ1-6; 7 positions agree with TRBD1. The sequencing here drew on PBMCs, mostly from graft donor cells, taken 360 days after TCRalphabeta/CD19-depleted stem cell transplant. The receptor was isolated from a male patient between 2 and 10 years old who had a stem cell transplant for acute myeloid leukemia, so the T cells may come from the graft donor. The CDR3 protein is CASSEWDSNSPLHF. In DNA form, the CDR3 reads TGCGCCAGCAGTGAGTGGGACAGCAATTCACCCCTCCACTTT.